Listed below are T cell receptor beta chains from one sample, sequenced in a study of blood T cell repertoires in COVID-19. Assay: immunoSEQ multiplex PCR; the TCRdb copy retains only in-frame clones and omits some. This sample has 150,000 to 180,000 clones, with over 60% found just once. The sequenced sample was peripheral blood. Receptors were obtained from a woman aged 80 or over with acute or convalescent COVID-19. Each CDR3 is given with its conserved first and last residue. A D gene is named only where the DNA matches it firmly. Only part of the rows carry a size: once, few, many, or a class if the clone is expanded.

CDR3nt: TGTGCCAGCAGCCAAGGGCGGGATTTGGGCACTGAAGCTTTCTTT
CDR3aa: CASSQGRDLGTEAFF
d_gene: NA
len: 15
v_gene: TRBV6-2/TRBV6-3
j_gene: TRBJ1-1
abundance: NA

CDR3nt: TGTGCCAGCATATTCTCGGGGGTTATTAATGAGCAGTTCTTC
CDR3aa: CASIFSGVINEQFF
d_gene: NA
len: 14
v_gene: TRBV28
j_gene: TRBJ2-1
abundance: NA

CDR3nt: TGTGCCAGCTCGAGGACTAGCGGGAGTCAATACGAGCAGTACTTC
CDR3aa: CASSRTSGSQYEQYF
d_gene: TRBD2
len: 15
v_gene: TRBV18
j_gene: TRBJ2-7
abundance: NA

CDR3nt: TGTGCCAGCAGCAGGGACAGGATTAACACTGAAGCTTTCTTT
CDR3aa: CASSRDRINTEAFF
d_gene: TRBD1
len: 14
v_gene: TRBV7-2
j_gene: TRBJ1-1
abundance: NA

CDR3nt: TGTGCCAGCAGCTGGGACAGGGGCGGCGGCACTGAAGCTTTCTTT
CDR3aa: CASSWDRGGGTEAFF
d_gene: TRBD1
len: 15
v_gene: TRBV7-9
j_gene: TRBJ1-1
abundance: NA

CDR3nt: TGTGCCAGCAGTGAATCCGGGACAGCGAACAATCAGCCCCAGCATTTT
CDR3aa: CASSESGTANNQPQHF
d_gene: TRBD1
len: 16
v_gene: TRBV25-1
j_gene: TRBJ1-5
abundance: NA

CDR3nt: TGTGCCTGGAGTATGGGCCCAGCCAAGGCTTTCTTT
CDR3aa: CAWSMGPAKAFF
d_gene: NA
len: 12
v_gene: TRBV30
j_gene: TRBJ1-1
abundance: many

CDR3nt: TGTGCCAGCAGCAACTCTGTCTCTGGAAACACCATATATTTT
CDR3aa: CASSNSVSGNTIYF
d_gene: NA
len: 14
v_gene: TRBV9
j_gene: TRBJ1-3
abundance: NA

CDR3nt: TGTGCCAGCAGCCCCCCCCGGACAGGGGGTTTGACCCAGTACTTC
CDR3aa: CASSPPRTGGLTQYF
d_gene: TRBD1
len: 15
v_gene: TRBV5-6
j_gene: TRBJ2-5
abundance: NA

CDR3nt: TGTGCCATCAGTGAATTCCAGGGGGATTCACCCCTCCACTTT
CDR3aa: CAISEFQGDSPLHF
d_gene: TRBD1
len: 14
v_gene: TRBV10-3
j_gene: TRBJ1-6
abundance: NA

CDR3nt: TGTGCCAGCAGCACAACAGGGGTGAACACTGAAGCTTTCTTT
CDR3aa: CASSTTGVNTEAFF
d_gene: TRBD1
len: 14
v_gene: TRBV7-3
j_gene: TRBJ1-1
abundance: NA

CDR3nt: TGCAGCGTCGCGGGGGGTTCCGGCTACACCTTC
CDR3aa: CSVAGGSGYTF
d_gene: NA
len: 11
v_gene: TRBV29-1
j_gene: TRBJ1-2
abundance: NA

CDR3nt: TGTGCCAGCAGGCGACAGGGGGCATCGCCTGGCTACACCTTC
CDR3aa: CASRRQGASPGYTF
d_gene: TRBD1
len: 14
v_gene: TRBV6-5
j_gene: TRBJ1-2
abundance: NA

CDR3nt: TGTGCCACCAGTGACTCGACTCGCGGGACTAGCGGCTCTAATACGCAGTATTTT
CDR3aa: CATSDSTRGTSGSNTQYF
d_gene: TRBD2
len: 18
v_gene: TRBV24-1
j_gene: TRBJ2-3
abundance: NA

CDR3nt: TGTGCCAGCCGGGACAGGGGAGAGGATGGCTACACCTTC
CDR3aa: CASRDRGEDGYTF
d_gene: TRBD1
len: 13
v_gene: TRBV19
j_gene: TRBJ1-2
abundance: NA

CDR3nt: TGTGCCAGCAGCCAAGAGGCTAGCCATACGCAGTATTTT
CDR3aa: CASSQEASHTQYF
d_gene: NA
len: 13
v_gene: TRBV3-1/TRBV3-2
j_gene: TRBJ2-3
abundance: NA

CDR3nt: TGCGCCAGCACCCTGGACAGGGGGTTAGAAGCTTTCTTT
CDR3aa: CASTLDRGLEAFF
d_gene: TRBD1
len: 13
v_gene: TRBV5-1
j_gene: TRBJ1-1
abundance: NA

CDR3nt: TGTGCCAGCAGCGCCGGACTTAAAGAGACCCAGTACTTC
CDR3aa: CASSAGLKETQYF
d_gene: NA
len: 13
v_gene: TRBV9
j_gene: TRBJ2-5
abundance: NA

CDR3nt: TGTGCCATCAGCTTCCAGGGTTTCAACTATGGCTACACCTTC
CDR3aa: CAISFQGFNYGYTF
d_gene: NA
len: 14
v_gene: TRBV10-3
j_gene: TRBJ1-2
abundance: NA

CDR3nt: TGTGCCAGTAGACCAGACGATAGGGGGTATGACACTGAAGCTTTCTTT
CDR3aa: CASRPDDRGYDTEAFF
d_gene: NA
len: 16
v_gene: TRBV19
j_gene: TRBJ1-1
abundance: NA

CDR3nt: TGTGCCAGCACCGGCGCCGGGGATGGTGGCTACACCTTC
CDR3aa: CASTGAGDGGYTF
d_gene: NA
len: 13
v_gene: TRBV6-5
j_gene: TRBJ1-2
abundance: few

CDR3nt: TGTGCCAGCTCACCACGGACAGAAGAGACCCAGTACTTC
CDR3aa: CASSPRTEETQYF
d_gene: NA
len: 13
v_gene: TRBV18
j_gene: TRBJ2-5
abundance: few

CDR3nt: TGTGCCAGCAGCCAAGTGGGCTTGGGTTCACCCCTCCACTTT
CDR3aa: CASSQVGLGSPLHF
d_gene: NA
len: 14
v_gene: TRBV3-1/TRBV3-2
j_gene: TRBJ1-6
abundance: NA

CDR3nt: TGTGCCAGCAGTGAGTCGCGGAGCTCTGGAAACACCATATATTTT
CDR3aa: CASSESRSSGNTIYF
d_gene: NA
len: 15
v_gene: TRBV2
j_gene: TRBJ1-3
abundance: NA

CDR3nt: TGTGCCAGCAGCCCAAGTCGGGTGGCTTTCTTT
CDR3aa: CASSPSRVAFF
d_gene: NA
len: 11
v_gene: TRBV7-8
j_gene: TRBJ1-1
abundance: NA

CDR3nt: TGTGCCAGCAGCTACGGGACAGCCCATAATGAAAAACTGTTTTTT
CDR3aa: CASSYGTAHNEKLFF
d_gene: TRBD1
len: 15
v_gene: TRBV5-8
j_gene: TRBJ1-4
abundance: NA

CDR3nt: TGTGCCAGCAGCTTGGCCGGCAGGGATTCCTATGGCTACACCTTC
CDR3aa: CASSLAGRDSYGYTF
d_gene: NA
len: 15
v_gene: TRBV5-8
j_gene: TRBJ1-2
abundance: few

CDR3nt: TGTGCCAGCACCCCGGGGATCGGCGGGTCACCCCTCCACTTT
CDR3aa: CASTPGIGGSPLHF
d_gene: NA
len: 14
v_gene: TRBV7-2
j_gene: TRBJ1-6
abundance: NA

CDR3nt: TGTGCCAGCAGCCAAGCTAGCGGGAGCTCCTACGAGCAGTACTTC
CDR3aa: CASSQASGSSYEQYF
d_gene: TRBD2
len: 15
v_gene: TRBV4-2
j_gene: TRBJ2-7
abundance: NA

CDR3nt: TGCGCCAGCAGCTTTGTTTTTACGGGCACTGAAGCTTTCTTT
CDR3aa: CASSFVFTGTEAFF
d_gene: NA
len: 14
v_gene: TRBV5-1
j_gene: TRBJ1-1
abundance: NA

CDR3nt: TGTGCCAGCAGTCACCAAGGCTATTCAGTCGGCGGAATCGACTACGAGCAGTACTTC
CDR3aa: CASSHQGYSVGGIDYEQYF
d_gene: NA
len: 19
v_gene: TRBV27
j_gene: TRBJ2-7
abundance: few

CDR3nt: TGCGCCAGCAGCTTAGGACTAGCGGTTTACGAGCAGTACTTC
CDR3aa: CASSLGLAVYEQYF
d_gene: TRBD2
len: 14
v_gene: TRBV5-1
j_gene: TRBJ2-7
abundance: NA

CDR3nt: TGTGCCAGCAGCTTGACAGGGGACCAGCCCCAGCATTTT
CDR3aa: CASSLTGDQPQHF
d_gene: TRBD1
len: 13
v_gene: TRBV7-9
j_gene: TRBJ1-5
abundance: NA

CDR3nt: TGTGCCAGCACTAGCGGCCCCCAAGAGACCCAGTACTTC
CDR3aa: CASTSGPQETQYF
d_gene: TRBD2
len: 13
v_gene: TRBV12-3/TRBV12-4
j_gene: TRBJ2-5
abundance: NA

CDR3nt: TGTGCCAGCAGCTTAGGAGCGGGAGCTGCCTACGAGCAGTACTTC
CDR3aa: CASSLGAGAAYEQYF
d_gene: TRBD2
len: 15
v_gene: TRBV7-2
j_gene: TRBJ2-7
abundance: NA

CDR3nt: TGTGCCAGCAGCCCTAACTGGGATACGCAGTATTTT
CDR3aa: CASSPNWDTQYF
d_gene: NA
len: 12
v_gene: TRBV7-9
j_gene: TRBJ2-3
abundance: NA

CDR3nt: TGTGCCAGCAGTTGGGCAGGGGCGAACACTGAAGCTTTCTTT
CDR3aa: CASSWAGANTEAFF
d_gene: NA
len: 14
v_gene: TRBV6-5
j_gene: TRBJ1-1
abundance: NA

CDR3nt: TGTGCCAGCAGCCCAAACACCGGACAGCAAGAGACCCAGTACTTC
CDR3aa: CASSPNTGQQETQYF
d_gene: NA
len: 15
v_gene: TRBV11-1
j_gene: TRBJ2-5
abundance: NA

CDR3nt: TGCAGCGCCGGGGACAGACAAGCCTATGGCTACACCTTC
CDR3aa: CSAGDRQAYGYTF
d_gene: TRBD1
len: 13
v_gene: TRBV29-1
j_gene: TRBJ1-2
abundance: few

CDR3nt: TGCGCCAGCAGCCCCGTGGGGAGCAAACTTAACTATGGCTACACCTTC
CDR3aa: CASSPVGSKLNYGYTF
d_gene: NA
len: 16
v_gene: TRBV5-1
j_gene: TRBJ1-2
abundance: NA

CDR3nt: TGTGCCATCAGTGAGTCCACCGGGGGTCTCTACGAGCAGTACTTC
CDR3aa: CAISESTGGLYEQYF
d_gene: NA
len: 15
v_gene: TRBV10-3
j_gene: TRBJ2-7
abundance: NA

CDR3nt: TGTGCCAGCAGCCTTAGCGGGATCTACAATGAGCAGTTCTTC
CDR3aa: CASSLSGIYNEQFF
d_gene: TRBD2
len: 14
v_gene: TRBV7-3
j_gene: TRBJ2-1
abundance: NA

CDR3nt: TGTGCCAGCAGTATGGCGGGCTTGGGCACTGAAGCTTTCTTT
CDR3aa: CASSMAGLGTEAFF
d_gene: NA
len: 14
v_gene: TRBV27
j_gene: TRBJ1-1
abundance: NA

CDR3nt: TGTGCCAGCAGCTTACAGGGGGATCAGCCCCAGCATTTT
CDR3aa: CASSLQGDQPQHF
d_gene: TRBD1
len: 13
v_gene: TRBV5-8
j_gene: TRBJ1-5
abundance: NA

CDR3nt: TGTGCCAGCACCCAAGAGGGACTGAACAATCAGCCCCAGCATTTT
CDR3aa: CASTQEGLNNQPQHF
d_gene: NA
len: 15
v_gene: TRBV2
j_gene: TRBJ1-5
abundance: NA